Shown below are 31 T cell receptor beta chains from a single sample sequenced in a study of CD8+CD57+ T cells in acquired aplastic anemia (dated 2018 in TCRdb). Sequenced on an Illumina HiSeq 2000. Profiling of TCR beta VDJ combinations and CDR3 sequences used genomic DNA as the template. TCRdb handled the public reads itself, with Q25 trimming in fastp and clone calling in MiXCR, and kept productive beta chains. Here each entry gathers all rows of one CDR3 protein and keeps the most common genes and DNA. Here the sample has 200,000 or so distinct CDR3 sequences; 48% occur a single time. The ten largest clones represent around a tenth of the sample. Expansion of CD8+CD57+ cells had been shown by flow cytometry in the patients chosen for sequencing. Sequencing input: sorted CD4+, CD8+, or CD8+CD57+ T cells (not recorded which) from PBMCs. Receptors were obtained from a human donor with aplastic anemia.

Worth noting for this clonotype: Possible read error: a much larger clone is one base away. The CDR3 bases are TGTGCCAGCAGTTTAGGGAACATGGTGGGGCAGCCCCAGCATTTT. Residues: CASSLGNMVGQPQHF. The V call is TRBV2, the J call TRBJ1-5; D uncertain. CDR3 length: 15 residues. V was clipped by 5 bases and J by 7 bases, with 18 bases between them. Germline loops: CDR1 SNHLY, CDR2 FYNNEI.

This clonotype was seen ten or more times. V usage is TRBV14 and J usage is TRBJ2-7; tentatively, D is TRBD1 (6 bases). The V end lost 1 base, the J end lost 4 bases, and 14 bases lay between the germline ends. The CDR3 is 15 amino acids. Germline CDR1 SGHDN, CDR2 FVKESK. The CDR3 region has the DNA TGTGCCAGCAGCCAAGCTCGGGGCAGGGGATACGAGCAGTACTTC. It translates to CASSQARGRGYEQYF.

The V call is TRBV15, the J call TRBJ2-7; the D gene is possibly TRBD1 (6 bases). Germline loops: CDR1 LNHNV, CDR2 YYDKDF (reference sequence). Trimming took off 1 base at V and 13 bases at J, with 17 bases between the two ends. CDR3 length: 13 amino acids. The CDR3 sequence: CATSRGVGARSYF. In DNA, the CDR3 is TGTGCCACCAGCAGAGGAGTGGGGGCTAGAAGTTACTTC.

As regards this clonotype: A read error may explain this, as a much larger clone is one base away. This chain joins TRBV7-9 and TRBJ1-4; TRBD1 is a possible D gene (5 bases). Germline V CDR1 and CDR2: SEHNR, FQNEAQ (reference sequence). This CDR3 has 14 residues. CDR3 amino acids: CASSPPGVTEKPFF. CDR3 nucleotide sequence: TGTGCCAGCAGCCCCCCGGGGGTTACTGAAAAACCGTTTTTT.

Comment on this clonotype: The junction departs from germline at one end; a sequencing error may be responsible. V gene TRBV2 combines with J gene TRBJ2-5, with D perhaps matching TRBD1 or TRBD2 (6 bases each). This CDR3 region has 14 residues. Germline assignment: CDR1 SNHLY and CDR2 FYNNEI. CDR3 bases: TGTGCCACGGCCCCCCCCGGGGGACAAGAGAACCAGTACTTC. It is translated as CATAPPGGQENQYF.

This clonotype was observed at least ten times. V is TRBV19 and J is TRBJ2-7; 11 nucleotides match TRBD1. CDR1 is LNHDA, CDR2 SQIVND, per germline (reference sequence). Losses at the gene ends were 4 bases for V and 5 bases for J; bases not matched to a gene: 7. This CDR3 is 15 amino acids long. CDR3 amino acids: CASSRGQGVFHEQYF. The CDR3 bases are TGTGCCAGTAGTAGGGGACAGGGGGTTTTTCACGAGCAGTACTTC.

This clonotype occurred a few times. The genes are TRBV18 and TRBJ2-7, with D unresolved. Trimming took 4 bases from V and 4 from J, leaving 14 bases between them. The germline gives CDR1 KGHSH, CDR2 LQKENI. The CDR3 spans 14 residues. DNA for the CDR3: TGTGCCAGCTCACAAGGACCATTAGTGTACGAGCAGTACTTC. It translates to CASSQGPLVYEQYF.

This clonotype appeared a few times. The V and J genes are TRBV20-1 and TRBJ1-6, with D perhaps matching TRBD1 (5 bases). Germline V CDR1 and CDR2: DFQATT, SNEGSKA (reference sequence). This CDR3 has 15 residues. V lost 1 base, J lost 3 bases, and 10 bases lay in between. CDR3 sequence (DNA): TGCAGTGCTAGAGGGGGCAGCGACTATAATTCACCCCTCCACTTT. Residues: CSARGGSDYNSPLHF.

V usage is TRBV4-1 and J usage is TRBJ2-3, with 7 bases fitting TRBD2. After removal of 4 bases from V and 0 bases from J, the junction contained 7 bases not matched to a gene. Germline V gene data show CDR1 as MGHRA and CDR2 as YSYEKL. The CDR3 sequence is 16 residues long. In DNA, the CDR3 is TGCGCCAGCAGCCGCCGAAGGCGGGAGAGCACAGATACGCAGTATTTT. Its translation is CASSRRRRESTDTQYF.

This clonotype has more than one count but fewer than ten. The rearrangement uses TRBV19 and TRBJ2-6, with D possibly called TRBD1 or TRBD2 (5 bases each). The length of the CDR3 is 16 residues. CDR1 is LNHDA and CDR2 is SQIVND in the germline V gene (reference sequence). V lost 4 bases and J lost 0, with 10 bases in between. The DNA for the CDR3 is TGTGCCAGTAGTAGGGACGGATCCTCTGGGGCCAACGTCCTGACTTTC. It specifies CASSRDGSSGANVLTF.

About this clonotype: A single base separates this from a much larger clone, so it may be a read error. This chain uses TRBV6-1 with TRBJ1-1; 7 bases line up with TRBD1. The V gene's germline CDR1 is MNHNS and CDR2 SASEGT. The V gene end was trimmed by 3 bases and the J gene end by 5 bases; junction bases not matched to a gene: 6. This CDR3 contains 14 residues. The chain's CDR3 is CASSDEEGATEAFF. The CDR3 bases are TGTGCCAGCAGTGACGAAGAGGGGGCTACTGAAGCTTTCTTT.

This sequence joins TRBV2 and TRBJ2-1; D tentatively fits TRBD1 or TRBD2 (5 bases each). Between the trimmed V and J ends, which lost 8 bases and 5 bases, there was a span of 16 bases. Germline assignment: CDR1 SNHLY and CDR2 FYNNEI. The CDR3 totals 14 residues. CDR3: CASEGHGKDNEQFF. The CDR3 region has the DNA TGTGCCAGCGAGGGGCACGGGAAAGACAATGAGCAGTTCTTC.

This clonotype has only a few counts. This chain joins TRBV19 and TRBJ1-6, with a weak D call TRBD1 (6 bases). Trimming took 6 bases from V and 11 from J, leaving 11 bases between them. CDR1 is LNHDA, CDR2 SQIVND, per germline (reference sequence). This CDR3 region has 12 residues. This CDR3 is CASSSGHPPLHF. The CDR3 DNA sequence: TGTGCCAGTAGCTCGGGACACCCACCCCTCCACTTT.

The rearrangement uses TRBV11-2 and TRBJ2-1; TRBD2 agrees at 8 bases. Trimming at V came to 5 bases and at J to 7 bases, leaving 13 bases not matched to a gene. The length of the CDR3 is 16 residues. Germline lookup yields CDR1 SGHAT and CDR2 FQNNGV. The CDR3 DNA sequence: TGTGCCAGCAGCGCGACTAGCGTCAGCCAGCGGAATGAGCAGTTCTTC. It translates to CASSATSVSQRNEQFF.

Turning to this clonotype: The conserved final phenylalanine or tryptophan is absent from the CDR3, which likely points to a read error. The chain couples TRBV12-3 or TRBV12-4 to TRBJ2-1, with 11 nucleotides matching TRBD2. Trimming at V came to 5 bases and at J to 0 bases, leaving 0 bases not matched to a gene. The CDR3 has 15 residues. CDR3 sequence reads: CASSGTSGSYNEQFL. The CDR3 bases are TGTGCCAGCAGTGGGACTAGCGGCTCCTACAATGAGCAGTTCCTC.

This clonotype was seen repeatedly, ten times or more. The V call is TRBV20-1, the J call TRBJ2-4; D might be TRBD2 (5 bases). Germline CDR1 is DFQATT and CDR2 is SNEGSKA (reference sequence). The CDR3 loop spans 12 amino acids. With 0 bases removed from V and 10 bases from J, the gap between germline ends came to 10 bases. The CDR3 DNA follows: TGCAGTGCTAGAGATCGGAGGTTTATTCAGTACTTC. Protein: CSARDRRFIQYF.

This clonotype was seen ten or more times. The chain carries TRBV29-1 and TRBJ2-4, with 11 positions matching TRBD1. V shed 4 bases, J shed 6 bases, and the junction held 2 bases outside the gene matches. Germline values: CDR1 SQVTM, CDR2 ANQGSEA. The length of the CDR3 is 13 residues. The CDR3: CSVVGTGGNIQYF. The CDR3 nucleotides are TGCAGCGTTGTAGGGACAGGGGGAAACATTCAGTACTTC.

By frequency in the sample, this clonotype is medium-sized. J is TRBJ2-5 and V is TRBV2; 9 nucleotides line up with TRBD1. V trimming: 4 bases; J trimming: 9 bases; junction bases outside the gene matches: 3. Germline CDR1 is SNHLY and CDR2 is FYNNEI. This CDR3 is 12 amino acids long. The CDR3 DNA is TGTGCCAGCAGTGGGACAGGGGATCCCCAGTACTTC. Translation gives CASSGTGDPQYF.

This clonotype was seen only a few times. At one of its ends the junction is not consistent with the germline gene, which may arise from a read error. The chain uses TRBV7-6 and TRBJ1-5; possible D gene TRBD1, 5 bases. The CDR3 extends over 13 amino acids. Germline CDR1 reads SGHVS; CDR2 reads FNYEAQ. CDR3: CASAWGSKQPQHF. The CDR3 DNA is TGTGCCAGCGCCTGGGGGAGCAAACAGCCCCAGCATTTT.

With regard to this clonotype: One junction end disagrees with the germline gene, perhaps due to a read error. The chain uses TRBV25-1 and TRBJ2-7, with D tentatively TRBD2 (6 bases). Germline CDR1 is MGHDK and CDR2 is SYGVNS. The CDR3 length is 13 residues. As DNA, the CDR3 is TGTGTCGAAGGTCGTAAGGGGTCTAGCGAGCGGTACTTC. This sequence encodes CVEGRKGSSERYF.

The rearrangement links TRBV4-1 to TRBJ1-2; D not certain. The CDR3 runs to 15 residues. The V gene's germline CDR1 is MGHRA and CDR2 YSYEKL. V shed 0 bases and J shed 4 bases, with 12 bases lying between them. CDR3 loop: CASSQDPQDPYGYTF. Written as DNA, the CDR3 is TGCGCCAGCAGCCAAGATCCGCAGGACCCCTATGGCTACACCTTC.

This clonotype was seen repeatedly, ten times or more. CDR3 in amino acids: CASSQGGTGRGEQYF. CDR3 coding DNA: TGTGCCAGCAGCCAAGGAGGGACAGGGAGGGGCGAGCAGTACTTC. The V gene is TRBV14, the J gene TRBJ2-7; 9 bases line up with TRBD1. Trimming at V came to 1 base and at J to 6 bases, leaving 7 bases not matched to a gene. The CDR3 contains 15 residues. In germline, CDR1 is SGHDN, CDR2 FVKESK.

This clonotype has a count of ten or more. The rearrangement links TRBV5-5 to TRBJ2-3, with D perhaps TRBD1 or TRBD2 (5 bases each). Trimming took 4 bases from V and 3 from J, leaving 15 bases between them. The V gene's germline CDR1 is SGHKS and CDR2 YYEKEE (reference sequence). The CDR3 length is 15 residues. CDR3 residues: CASSPVGESTDTQYF. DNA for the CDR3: TGTGCCAGCAGCCCCGTGGGGGAAAGTACAGATACGCAGTATTTT.

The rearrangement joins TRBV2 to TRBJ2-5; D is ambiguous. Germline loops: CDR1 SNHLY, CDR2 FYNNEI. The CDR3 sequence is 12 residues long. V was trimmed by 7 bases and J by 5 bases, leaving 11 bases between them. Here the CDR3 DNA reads TGTGCCAGCATGTGGATAGTTGAGACCCAGTACTTC. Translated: CASMWIVETQYF.

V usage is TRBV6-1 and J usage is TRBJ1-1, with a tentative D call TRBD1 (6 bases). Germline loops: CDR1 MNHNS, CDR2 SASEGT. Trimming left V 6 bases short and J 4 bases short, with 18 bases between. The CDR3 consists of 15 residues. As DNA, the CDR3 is TGTGCCAGCAGCACGTCGGTACAGGGAGGCACTGAAGCTTTCTTT. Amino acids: CASSTSVQGGTEAFF.

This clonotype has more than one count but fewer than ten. The CDR3 nucleotides are TGTGCCACCAGCAGAGTAGAGGCAGATACGCAGTATTTT. It is translated as CATSRVEADTQYF. The V gene is TRBV15, the J gene TRBJ2-3; D uncertain. Germline CDR1 reads LNHNV; CDR2 reads YYDKDF (reference sequence). Trimming pared 1 base from V and 4 bases from J, leaving 6 bases between. This CDR3 is 13 amino acids long.

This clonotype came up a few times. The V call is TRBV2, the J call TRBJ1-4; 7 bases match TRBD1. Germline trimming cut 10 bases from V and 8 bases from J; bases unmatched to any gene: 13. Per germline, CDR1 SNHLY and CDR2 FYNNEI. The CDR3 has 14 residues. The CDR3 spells CATSGGGQIEKLFF. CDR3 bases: TGTGCCACATCAGGTGGGGGACAGATAGAAAAACTGTTTTTT.

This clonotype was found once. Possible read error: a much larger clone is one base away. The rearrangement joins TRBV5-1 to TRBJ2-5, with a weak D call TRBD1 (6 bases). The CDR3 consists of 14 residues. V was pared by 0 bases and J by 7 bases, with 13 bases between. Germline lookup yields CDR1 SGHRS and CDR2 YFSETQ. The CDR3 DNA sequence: TGCGCCAGCAGCTTGGGGGGGCGACAAACGACCCAGTACTTC. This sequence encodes CASSLGGRQTTQYF.

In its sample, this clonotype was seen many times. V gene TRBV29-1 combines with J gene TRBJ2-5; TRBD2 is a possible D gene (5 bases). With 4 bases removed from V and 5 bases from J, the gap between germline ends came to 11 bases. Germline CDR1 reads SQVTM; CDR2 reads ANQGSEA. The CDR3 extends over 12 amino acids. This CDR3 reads CSVVPSRETQYF. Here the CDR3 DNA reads TGCAGCGTTGTCCCTAGCAGGGAGACCCAGTACTTC.

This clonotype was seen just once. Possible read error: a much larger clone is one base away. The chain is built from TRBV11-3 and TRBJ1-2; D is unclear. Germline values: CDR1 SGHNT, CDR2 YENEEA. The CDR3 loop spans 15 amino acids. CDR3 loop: CAGSQGRETSYGYTF. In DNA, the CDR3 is TGTGCCGGCAGCCAAGGGAGGGAAACATCCTATGGCTACACCTTC. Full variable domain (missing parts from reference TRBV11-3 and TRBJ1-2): EAGVVQSPRYKIIEKKQPVAFWCNPISGHNTLYWYLQNLGQGPELLIRYENEEAVDDSQLPKDRFSAERLKGVDSTLKIQPAELGDSAVYLCAGSQGRETSYGYTFGSGTRLTVV.

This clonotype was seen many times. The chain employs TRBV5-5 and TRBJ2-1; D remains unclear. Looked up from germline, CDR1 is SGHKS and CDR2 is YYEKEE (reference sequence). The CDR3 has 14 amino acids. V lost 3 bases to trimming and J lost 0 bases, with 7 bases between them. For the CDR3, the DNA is TGTGCCAGCAGCTCAGGTTTCTCCTACAATGAGCAGTTCTTC. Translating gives CASSSGFSYNEQFF.